The 20 T cell receptor beta chains reported below all come from one sample, sequenced in a study of cytomegalovirus exposure and HLA in healthy donors. The PCR ran on 60 Vbeta and 13 Jbeta primers. Profiling relied on immunoSEQ multiplex PCR, and the TCRdb table lists in-frame clones only, not all of them. The sample contains some 200,000 clones, roughly 87% of which appear only once. Sample: PBMCs. The receptors shown here come from a middle-aged man in good health and CMV-seronegative.

CDR3 sequence reads: CASSLLQGFQETQYF. In DNA, the CDR3 is TGCGCCAGCAGCTTACTACAGGGTTTCCAAGAGACCCAGTACTTC. The rearrangement joins TRBV5-1 to TRBJ2-5, with D possibly being TRBD1 (6 bases). V dropped 2 bases and J dropped 1 base, with 12 bases sitting between them. The germline gives CDR1 SGHRS, CDR2 YFSETQ. The CDR3 contains 15 residues.

The chain joins TRBV19 to TRBJ2-5, with TRBD2 matching 14 bases. The CDR3 is made up of 18 amino acids. J gave up 2 bases and V 5 bases, and 10 bases lay outside the gene matches. CDR1 and CDR2 (germline): LNHDA, SQIVND (reference sequence). CDR3: CASSPGTSGRYLQETQYF. DNA of the CDR3: TGTGCCAGTAGTCCTGGGACTAGCGGGAGATATTTACAAGAGACCCAGTACTTC.

The CDR3 spells CASSEGRTSGGADTQYF. The CDR3 DNA follows: TGTGCCAGCAGTGAGGGTCGGACTAGCGGGGGGGCGGATACGCAGTATTTT. J is TRBJ2-3 and V is TRBV25-1, with 15 positions matching TRBD2. The J segment lost 6 bases and the V segment lost 3 bases, leaving 7 bases of the junction unmatched. The CDR3 runs 17 residues. CDR1 MGHDK and CDR2 SYGVNS come from the germline V gene.

The genes are TRBV9 and TRBJ2-2; 7 nucleotides align to TRBD1. The CDR3 extends over 17 amino acids. CDR1 and CDR2 from the germline V gene are SGDLS and YYNGEE. Trimming cost V 3 bases and J 0 bases; bases outside gene matches: 8. The CDR3 DNA sequence: TGTGCCAGCAGCGCTACACCGGGACAGACGAACACCGGGGAGCTGTTTTTT. It yields the protein CASSATPGQTNTGELFF.

V and J are TRBV19 and TRBJ1-5; 8 bases map to TRBD1. The CDR3 has 17 residues. J gave up 4 bases and V 6 bases, and 14 bases lay outside the gene matches. Germline-derived CDR1 and CDR2 are LNHDA and SQIVND (reference sequence). CDR3 sequence (DNA): TGTGCCAGTAGGCTAATAGGACAGGGTCGTTCTAATCAGCCCCAGCATTTT. It is translated as CASRLIGQGRSNQPQHF.

The J gene is TRBJ2-7, the V gene TRBV5-8; the D is unclear. V was trimmed by 3 bases and J by 7 bases, leaving 14 bases between them. The CDR3 extends over 13 amino acids. Germline-derived CDR1 and CDR2 are SGHTS and YDEGEE. The CDR3, as DNA: TGTGCCAGCAGCTCCTACCTGGTCTCAGAGCAGTACTTC. Translated: CASSSYLVSEQYF.

This sequence joins TRBV7-6 and TRBJ2-7; TRBD2 agrees at 10 bases. The CDR3 spans 17 residues. V lost 5 bases and J lost 2; bases outside the gene matches: 12. The germline CDR1 and CDR2 sequences are SGHVS and FNYEAQ. CDR3 region: CASSPASSGGPPYEQYF. In DNA, the CDR3 is TGTGCCAGCAGCCCCGCCTCTAGCGGGGGACCTCCCTACGAGCAGTACTTC. The full variable domain, its missing parts supplied by reference TRBV7-6 and TRBJ2-7, is GAGVSQSPRYKVTKRGQDVALRCDPISGHVSLYWYRQALGQGPEFLTYFNYEAQQDKSGLPNDRFSAERPEGSISTLTIQRTEQRDSAMYRCASSPASSGGPPYEQYFGPGTRLTVT.

The CDR3: CASSLVSGGEETQYF. The CDR3 DNA reads as TGTGCCAGCAGCTTAGTATCGGGGGGGGAAGAGACCCAGTACTTC. The rearrangement joins TRBV7-9 to TRBJ2-5; 8 bases map to TRBD2. The ends lost 1 base at V and 3 bases at J; junction bases unmatched: 4. Germline lookup yields CDR1 SEHNR and CDR2 FQNEAQ (reference sequence). The CDR3 has 15 residues.

The chain couples TRBV7-9 to TRBJ2-4; possible D gene TRBD1, 6 bases. There are 14 residues in the CDR3. The germline V gene has CDR1 SEHNR and CDR2 FQNEAQ (reference sequence). Trimming removed 2 bases at V and 3 bases at J, with 8 bases between. Written as DNA, the CDR3 is TGTGCCAGCAGCTTAACAGGGAACAAAAACATTCAGTACTTC. Translated, it gives CASSLTGNKNIQYF.

The V gene is TRBV25-1, the J gene TRBJ2-1; TRBD1 matches at 7 bases. CDR1 is MGHDK and CDR2 is SYGVNS in the germline V gene. This CDR3 region has 12 residues. V shed 3 bases and J 12 bases; nucleotides not matched to a gene: 5. CDR3 sequence: CASSDTGAAQFF. CDR3 DNA sequence: TGTGCCAGCAGTGATACAGGGGCTGCGCAGTTCTTC.

The DNA of the CDR3 is TGTGCCAGCAGCAAGACAGGGGACCCCTACGAGCAGTACTTC. Residues: CASSKTGDPYEQYF. V usage is TRBV21-1 and J usage is TRBJ2-7; TRBD1, the D gene given by the table, was not confirmed from the DNA. TRBV21-1 is annotated as a pseudogene. The CDR3 sequence is 14 residues long.

The chain has TRBV9 and TRBJ2-7; TRBD1 matches at 10 bases. V gave up 0 bases and J gave up 3 bases; unmatched junction bases: 3. The CDR3 sequence is 15 residues long. Germline V CDR1 and CDR2: SGDLS, YYNGEE. CDR3 DNA: TGTGCCAGCAGCGTAGCCGGGGACAGGGGCTACGAGCAGTACTTC. It yields the protein CASSVAGDRGYEQYF. The full variable domain, its missing parts supplied by reference TRBV9 and TRBJ2-7, is DSGVTQTPKHLITATGQRVTLRCSPRSGDLSVYWYQQSLDQGLQFLIQYYNGEERAKGNILERFSAQQFPDLHSELNLSSLELGDSALYFCASSVAGDRGYEQYFGPGTRLTVT.

The chain uses TRBV6-5 and TRBJ2-7, with 8 bases that match TRBD2. The junction had 1 base not matched to a gene; V was cut back by 0 bases and J by 3 bases. CDR3 length equals 14 residues. Germline V CDR1 and CDR2: MNHEY, SVGAGI. CDR3 bases: TGTGCCAGCAGTTACTCGAGCGGGGGCTACGAGCAGTACTTC. It specifies CASSYSSGGYEQYF.

V gene TRBV11-2 combines with J gene TRBJ1-1, with D hard to call. CDR3 length: 15 residues. Looked up from germline, CDR1 is SGHAT and CDR2 is FQNNGV. Trimming took 5 bases from V and 1 from J, leaving 14 bases between them. CDR3 nucleotide sequence: TGTGCCAGCAGCGGAGAGGGTGTCGGGAACACTGAAGCTTTCTTT. It codes for CASSGEGVGNTEAFF.

This chain uses TRBV5-1 with TRBJ1-1; 10 nucleotides agree with TRBD1. CDR1 and CDR2 from the germline V gene are SGHRS and YFSETQ. The CDR3 is 15 residues long. Trimming took 2 bases from V and 4 from J; bases not matched to a gene: 5. CDR3 region: CASSLRQGAVTEAFF. CDR3 in DNA: TGCGCCAGCAGCTTAAGACAGGGGGCGGTCACTGAAGCTTTCTTT.

This sequence joins TRBV20-1 and TRBJ2-1; D is undetermined. The V end lost 5 bases, the J end lost 10 bases, and 9 bases lay between the germline ends. The CDR3 length is 10 residues. Germline assignment: CDR1 DFQATT and CDR2 SNEGSKA (reference sequence). Here the CDR3 reads CSAEDQEQFF. CDR3 coding DNA: TGCAGTGCTGAAGATCAGGAGCAGTTCTTC.

V and J are TRBV11-2 and TRBJ2-3; 10 bases are a match to TRBD1. Per the germline V gene, CDR1 is SGHAT and CDR2 is FQNNGV. There are 15 residues in the CDR3. The V gene end was trimmed by 5 bases and the J gene end by 4 bases; junction bases not matched to a gene: 6. CDR3 DNA sequence: TGTGCCAGCAGCGACCGGGACAGGGGAGCAGATACGCAGTATTTT. Protein: CASSDRDRGADTQYF.

About this clone itself: The junction differs from germline at one of its ends, possibly a read error. V is TRBV2 and J is TRBJ2-5, with a weak D call TRBD1 (5 bases). This CDR3 contains 15 residues. Germline loops: CDR1 SNHLY, CDR2 FYNNEI. The CDR3 region has the DNA TGTGCCACCAAGCAGCAGGGCCACAGCCAAGAGGCCCAGTACTTC. This sequence encodes CATKQQGHSQEAQYF.

CDR3 in DNA: TGTGCCAGCAGCCCGGGACTGAGCACAGATACGCAGTATTTT. Protein: CASSPGLSTDTQYF. V is TRBV7-9 and J is TRBJ2-3, with D perhaps TRBD2 (6 bases). V dropped 5 bases and J dropped 0 bases, with 9 bases sitting between them. The CDR3 is 14 amino acids. Germline V CDR1 and CDR2: SEHNR, FQNEAQ (reference sequence).

The chain employs TRBV7-6 and TRBJ2-5; D might be TRBD2 (5 bases). CDR3 length equals 14 residues. Trimming took 5 bases from V and 6 from J, leaving 16 bases between them. Germline lookup yields CDR1 SGHVS and CDR2 FNYEAQ. The CDR3 protein is CASSRQASMQTQYF. The DNA of the CDR3 is TGTGCCAGCAGCAGACAAGCTAGCATGCAGACCCAGTACTTC.